Described below is a single TCR beta chain sequence and its context. What it recognizes is unknown. The sample is drawn from a study of T cell repertoires in cytomegalovirus infection. At the level of the study: In public TCR beta signatures, there were indications of both CMV infection and matching HLA type.

TCRdb re-called the reads through MiXCR, storing one row per CDR3 protein. This sample has just under 550,000 distinct CDR3 sequences, with around a quarter found just once. Study findings and constraints: Carriers of CMV and the relevant HLA type were discriminated by public TCR beta frequency. The ex vivo response was dominated by HLA-C-restricted CMV-specific TCR beta clonotypes.

This CDR3 comprises 15 residues. The germline V gene encodes CDR1 MNHEY and CDR2 SMNVEV (reference sequence). Trimming removed 10 bases at V and 5 bases at J, with 24 bases between. This chain joins TRBV27 and TRBJ2-7; D possibly corresponds to TRBD2 (6 bases). The source material was PBMCs. This TCR was recovered from a human donor in good health (CMV status not recorded). Some clones in this sample may be carry-over from other donors' samples. As DNA, the CDR3 is TGTGCCACAACCCAGGCCGGGACTCTACTCAACGAGCAGTACTTC. Encoded protein: CATTQAGTLLNEQYF.